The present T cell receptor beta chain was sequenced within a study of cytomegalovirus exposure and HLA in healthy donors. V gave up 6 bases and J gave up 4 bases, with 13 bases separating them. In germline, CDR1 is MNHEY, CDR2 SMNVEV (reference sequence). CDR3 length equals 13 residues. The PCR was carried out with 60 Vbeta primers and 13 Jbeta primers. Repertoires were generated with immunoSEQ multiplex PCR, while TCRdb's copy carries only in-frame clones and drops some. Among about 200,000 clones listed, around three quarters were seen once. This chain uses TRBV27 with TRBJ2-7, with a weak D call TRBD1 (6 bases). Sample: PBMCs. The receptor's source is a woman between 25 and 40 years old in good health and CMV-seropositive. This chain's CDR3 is CASSRDTSYEQYF. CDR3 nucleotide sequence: TGTGCCAGCAGCCGGGACACTTCATACGAGCAGTACTTC.